Given below is one T cell receptor (beta chain) in context. Its target is not known. Per the germline V gene, CDR1 is SGHTS and CDR2 is YDEGEE. This CDR3 has 12 residues. The sample is drawn from a study of cytomegalovirus exposure and HLA in healthy donors. The study ran its PCR with 60 Vbeta and 13 Jbeta primers. TCRdb's table, derived via immunoSEQ multiplex PCR, lists solely in-frame clones and lacks some. The sample records 150,000 to 200,000 clones, roughly 80% being singletons. Findings of the study overall: Data from an earlier analysis indicated that most TCR beta V segments were productive either about 90% or about 30% of the time. In vitro assays verified that a few CMV-associated chains recognized CMV antigens specifically. As immune exposure information, only CMV serostatus was available. Many donors carried some public TCRs, although rarity characterized most TCR sequences.

The sequenced sample was PBMCs. The chain combines TRBV5-8 with TRBJ1-6, with a tentative D call TRBD1 (5 bases). The receptor comes from a woman aged 50 to 60 in good health and CMV-seropositive. CDR3 nucleotide sequence: TGTGCTGCCGACAGAAATAATTCACCCCTCCACTTT. It is translated as CAADRNNSPLHF.